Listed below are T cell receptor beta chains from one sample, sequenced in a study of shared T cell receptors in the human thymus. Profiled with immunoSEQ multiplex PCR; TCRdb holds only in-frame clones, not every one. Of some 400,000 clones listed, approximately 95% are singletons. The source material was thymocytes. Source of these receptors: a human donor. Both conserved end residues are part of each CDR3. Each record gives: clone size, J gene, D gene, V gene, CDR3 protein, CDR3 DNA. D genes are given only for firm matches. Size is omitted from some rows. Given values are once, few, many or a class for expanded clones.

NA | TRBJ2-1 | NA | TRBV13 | CASSPPSGRSYNEQFF | TGTGCCAGCAGCCCGCCCAGCGGGCGATCCTACAATGAGCAGTTCTTC
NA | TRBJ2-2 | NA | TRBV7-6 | CASSSDSGNGELFF | TGTGCCAGCAGCTCAGACTCGGGCAACGGGGAGCTGTTTTTT
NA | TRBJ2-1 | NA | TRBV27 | CASSLWGREQFF | TGTGCCAGCAGTTTGTGGGGACGTGAGCAGTTCTTC
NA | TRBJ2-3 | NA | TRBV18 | CASSGKEDTQYF | TGTGCCAGCTCAGGGAAGGAGGATACGCAGTATTTT
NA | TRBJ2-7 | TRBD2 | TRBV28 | CAAGLEWDEQYF | TGTGCCGCGGGACTAGAATGGGACGAGCAGTACTTC
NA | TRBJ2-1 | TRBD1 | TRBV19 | CASTRGDRSQQGEQFF | TGTGCCAGTACTCGCGGGGACAGGTCCCAGCAGGGAGAGCAGTTCTTC
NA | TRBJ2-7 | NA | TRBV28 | CASSSGGYKNEQYF | TGTGCCAGCAGTTCTGGGGGATACAAGAACGAGCAGTACTTC
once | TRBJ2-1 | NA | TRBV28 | CASSSNRGRDLDEQFF | TGTGCCAGCAGTTCTAACCGGGGTCGGGACTTGGATGAGCAGTTCTTC
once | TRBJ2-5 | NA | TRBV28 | CASSLYIPPSYRETQYF | TGTGCCAGCAGTTTATATATTCCCCCGTCCTACCGGGAGACCCAGTACTTC
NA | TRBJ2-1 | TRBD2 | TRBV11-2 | CASSPCSGRPGWDYNEQFF | TGTGCCAGCAGCCCGTGTAGCGGGAGGCCGGGATGGGACTACAATGAGCAGTTCTTC
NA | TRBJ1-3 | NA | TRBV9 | CASSGQTWTPYGNTIYF | TGTGCCAGCAGCGGACAAACCTGGACTCCCTATGGAAACACCATATATTTT
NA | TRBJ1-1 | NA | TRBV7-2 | CASSLKGAGAGSFRTEAFF | TGTGCCAGCAGCCTAAAAGGGGCGGGGGCCGGTTCATTTAGGACTGAAGCTTTCTTT
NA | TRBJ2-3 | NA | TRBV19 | CASSIYRVASDTQYF | TGTGCCAGTAGTATTTACAGAGTGGCGTCAGATACGCAGTATTTT
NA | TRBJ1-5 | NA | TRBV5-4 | CASSLERSQPQHF | TGTGCCAGCAGCTTGGAACGGAGTCAGCCCCAGCATTTT
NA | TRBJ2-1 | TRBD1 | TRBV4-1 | CASRPTGTVLYNEQFF | TGCGCCAGCAGACCGACCGGGACAGTACTTTACAATGAGCAGTTCTTC
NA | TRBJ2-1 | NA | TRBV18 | CASSLPAPKQFF | TGTGCCAGCTCATTGCCGGCCCCAAAGCAGTTCTTC
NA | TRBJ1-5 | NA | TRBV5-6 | CASSPKTGLDGNQPQHF | TGTGCCAGCAGCCCCAAAACCGGATTGGACGGCAATCAGCCCCAGCATTTT
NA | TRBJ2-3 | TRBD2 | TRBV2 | CASSDPFLAGSTDTQYF | TGTGCCAGCAGTGACCCCTTCCTAGCGGGAAGCACAGATACGCAGTATTTT
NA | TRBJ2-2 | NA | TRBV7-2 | CASSLAGGLGTGELFF | TGTGCCAGCAGCTTAGCGGGGGGTCTTGGCACCGGGGAGCTGTTTTTT
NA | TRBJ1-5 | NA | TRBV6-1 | CASTAGGVQPQHF | TGTGCCAGCACCGCGGGAGGGGTCCAGCCCCAGCATTTT
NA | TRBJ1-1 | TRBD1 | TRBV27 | CASSLTEGTDTEAFF | TGTGCCAGCAGTCTGACCGAAGGGACAGACACTGAAGCTTTCTTT
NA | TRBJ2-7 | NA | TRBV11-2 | CASLHGGPRTNEQYF | TGTGCCAGCCTCCACGGGGGCCCCAGGACGAACGAGCAGTACTTC
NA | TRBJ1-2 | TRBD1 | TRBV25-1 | CASSDQTGVRDGYTF | TGTGCCAGCAGTGATCAGACAGGGGTTCGGGATGGCTACACCTTC
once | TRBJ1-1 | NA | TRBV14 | CASIRRRGGNTEAFF | TGTGCCAGCATCCGTCGAAGGGGCGGGAACACTGAAGCTTTCTTT
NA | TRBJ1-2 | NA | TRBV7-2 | CASSDSWIPNYGYTF | TGTGCCAGCAGCGATTCCTGGATTCCTAACTATGGCTACACCTTC
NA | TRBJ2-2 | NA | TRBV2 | CAGRESRGEAGELFF | TGTGCCGGCCGTGAGTCCAGGGGGGAGGCCGGGGAGCTGTTTTTT
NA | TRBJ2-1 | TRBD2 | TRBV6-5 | CASSYSRLAAINEQFF | TGTGCCAGCAGTTACTCTCGACTAGCGGCTATTAATGAGCAGTTCTTC
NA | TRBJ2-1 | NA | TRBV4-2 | CASSLMSLWGWYNEQFF | TGTGCCAGCAGCCTCATGTCCCTTTGGGGATGGTACAATGAGCAGTTCTTC
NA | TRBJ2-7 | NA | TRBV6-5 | CASSSVRGEQYF | TGTGCCAGCAGTTCGGTCCGCGGCGAGCAGTACTTC
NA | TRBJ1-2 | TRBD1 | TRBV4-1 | CASSHRGRQGSYGYTF | TGCGCCAGCAGCCATAGGGGGCGACAGGGGAGCTATGGCTACACCTTC
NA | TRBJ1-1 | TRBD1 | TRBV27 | CASSGQGAENTEAFF | TGTGCCAGCAGTGGGCAGGGGGCGGAGAACACTGAAGCTTTCTTT
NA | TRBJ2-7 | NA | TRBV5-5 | CASRAGYEQYF | TGTGCCAGCAGGGCAGGATACGAGCAGTACTTC
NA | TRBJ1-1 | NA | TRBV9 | CASTMDSLGTEAFF | TGTGCCAGCACCATGGACAGCCTAGGCACTGAAGCTTTCTTT
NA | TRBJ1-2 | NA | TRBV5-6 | CASSSRAHGYTF | TGTGCCAGCAGCTCGAGGGCACATGGCTACACCTTC
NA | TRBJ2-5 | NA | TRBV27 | CASPPKETQYF | TGTGCCAGCCCTCCGAAAGAGACCCAGTACTTC
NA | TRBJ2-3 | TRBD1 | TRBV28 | CASARDRGTDTQYF | TGTGCCAGCGCCCGAGACAGGGGCACAGATACGCAGTATTTT
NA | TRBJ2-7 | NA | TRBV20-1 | CSAIAREQYF | TGCAGTGCTATAGCGCGCGAGCAGTACTTC
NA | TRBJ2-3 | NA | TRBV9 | CASSLRGRPVADTQYF | TGTGCCAGCAGCCTTCGGGGCAGGCCGGTTGCAGATACGCAGTATTTT
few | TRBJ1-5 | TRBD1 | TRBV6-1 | CASSADRGSNQPQHF | TGTGCCAGCAGTGCCGACAGGGGTAGCAATCAGCCCCAGCATTTT
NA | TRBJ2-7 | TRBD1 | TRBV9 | CASSLDRGYEQYF | TGTGCCAGCAGCTTGGACAGGGGCTACGAGCAGTACTTC
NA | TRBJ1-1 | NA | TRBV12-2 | CASRCRTGLNTEAFF | TGTGCAAGTCGCTGCCGGACAGGGTTGAACACTGAAGCTTTCTTT
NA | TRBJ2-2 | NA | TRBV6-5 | CASSYAGIGSGEPFF | TGTGCCAGCAGTTACGCGGGGATCGGCTCCGGGGAGCCGTTTTTT
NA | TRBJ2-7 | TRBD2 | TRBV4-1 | CASSQNMGTSGSYEQYF | TGCGCCAGCAGCCAAAACATGGGGACTAGCGGGAGTTACGAGCAGTACTTC
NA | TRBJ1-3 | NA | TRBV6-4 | CASSDFPSGNTIYF | TGTGCCAGCAGTGACTTCCCCTCTGGAAACACCATATATTTT
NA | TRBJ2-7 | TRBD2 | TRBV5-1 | CASSFRVGRASYEQYF | TGCGCCAGCAGCTTTCGGGTCGGGAGGGCCTCTTACGAGCAGTACTTC
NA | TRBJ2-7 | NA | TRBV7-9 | CASSLARGRGNYEQYF | TGTGCCAGCAGCTTAGCGCGGGGCAGGGGAAACTACGAGCAGTACTTC
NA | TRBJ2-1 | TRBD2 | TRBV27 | CASSMKVWWREGPNEQFF | TGTGCCAGCAGCATGAAAGTTTGGTGGCGGGAGGGCCCCAATGAGCAGTTCTTC
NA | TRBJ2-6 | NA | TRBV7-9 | CATPGPSPSGANVLTF | TGTGCCACACCGGGACCGAGTCCCTCTGGGGCCAACGTCCTGACTTTC
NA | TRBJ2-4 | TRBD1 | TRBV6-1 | CASSVPGQPREAKNIQYF | TGTGCCAGCAGTGTACCGGGACAGCCTAGAGAAGCCAAAAACATTCAGTACTTC
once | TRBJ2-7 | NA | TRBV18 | CASSHRDEQYF | TGTGCCAGCTCCCACCGGGACGAGCAGTACTTC
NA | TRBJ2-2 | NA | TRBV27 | CASSFTGELFF | TGTGCCAGCAGTTTTACCGGGGAGCTGTTTTTT